The 15 T cell receptor beta chains reported below all come from one sample, sequenced in a study of molecular identifiers for immune sequencing clone quantification. MiXCR, applied by TCRdb to the PCR reads, yields one record per CDR3 protein. The sample has under 600,000 distinct CDR3 sequences, roughly 26% seen once. The source material was naive CD8+ T cells from blood, with Jurkat cell RNA spiked in. Subset: FACS-sorted CD8+CD4-CCR7+CD45RA+ naive T cells. The origin of the receptors is a human donor in good health. Some libraries in this study had Jurkat cell RNA spiked in.

This clonotype was recorded a few times. This rearrangement joins TRBV27 to TRBJ1-5; TRBD1 aligns across 7 bases. J lost 3 bases, V lost 5 bases, and 4 bases had no gene match. The CDR3 sequence is 14 residues long. CDR1 is MNHEY and CDR2 is SMNVEV in the germline V gene (reference sequence). The CDR3 region is CASSPTGNNQPQHF. The DNA for the CDR3 is TGTGCCAGCAGTCCGACAGGGAACAATCAGCCCCAGCATTTT.

On this clonotype: Given a much more abundant clone one base away, this may be a read error. The gene calls are TRBV6-6 and TRBJ2-3; TRBD2 agrees at 7 bases. CDR1 and CDR2 from the germline V gene are MNHNY and SVGAGI (reference sequence). CDR3 length: 15 residues. V was clipped by 4 bases and J by 2 bases; unmatched bases: 6. This CDR3 reads CASSSRAGPTDTQYF. Written as DNA, the CDR3 is TGTGCCAGCAGTTCAAGAGCGGGACCCACAGATACGCAGTATTTT.

In this sample, this clonotype turned up many times. The rearrangement links TRBV7-9 to TRBJ2-2; no clear D gene. V was cut by 3 bases and J by 5 bases, with 7 bases left in between. This CDR3 contains 13 residues. Germline V gene data show CDR1 as SEHNR and CDR2 as FQNEAQ (reference sequence). CDR3 residues: CASSFYKTGELFF. The CDR3 nucleotides read TGTGCCAGCAGCTTCTACAAAACCGGGGAGCTGTTTTTT.

This clonotype has at least ten counts. The rearrangement uses TRBV5-5 and TRBJ2-2; D is undetermined. This CDR3 contains 16 residues. V was pared by 2 bases and J by 0 bases, with 11 bases between. CDR1 is SGHKS and CDR2 is YYEKEE in the germline V gene (reference sequence). CDR3 sequence: CASSFLRTANTGELFF. The CDR3 DNA sequence: TGTGCCAGCAGCTTCCTCCGGACGGCGAACACCGGGGAGCTGTTTTTT.

The rearrangement links TRBV6-2 or TRBV6-3 to TRBJ2-7; D is possibly TRBD1 (6 bases). This CDR3 region has 14 residues. Trimming left V 5 bases short and J 1 base short, with 12 bases between. Germline V gene data show CDR1 as MNHEY and CDR2 as SVGEGT. CDR3 sequence: CASSTGTFSYEQYF. CDR3 DNA: TGTGCCAGCAGTACCGGGACATTTTCCTACGAGCAGTACTTC.

This clonotype was counted a few times. V gene TRBV27 combines with J gene TRBJ2-3, with 7 bases aligning to TRBD2. The CDR3 totals 15 residues. The J segment lost 2 bases and the V segment lost 4 bases, leaving 6 bases of the junction unmatched. Germline V lookup: CDR1 MNHEY, CDR2 SMNVEV (reference sequence). The CDR3 loop is CASSWSAGYTDTQYF. The CDR3 DNA reads as TGTGCCAGCAGTTGGTCAGCGGGGTACACAGATACGCAGTATTTT.

There are a few counts of this clonotype. This chain links TRBV30 with TRBJ2-7, with 7 positions matching TRBD2. The CDR3 is 11 amino acids. The germline CDR1 and CDR2 sequences are GTSNPN and SVGIG (reference sequence). The V gene end was trimmed by 5 bases and the J gene end by 2 bases; junction bases not matched to a gene: 0. CDR3 loop: CAWGLAYEQYF. The DNA of the CDR3 is TGTGCCTGGGGACTAGCCTACGAGCAGTACTTC.

The chain has TRBV10-3 and TRBJ1-1; 9 nucleotides match TRBD1. The CDR3 contains 18 residues. The V segment lost 4 bases and the J segment 0 bases; nucleotides outside the gene matches: 12. In germline, CDR1 is ENHRY, CDR2 SYGVKD. CDR3 sequence reads: CAISGTRGTGLMNTEAFF. The CDR3, as DNA: TGTGCCATCAGTGGCACCCGAGGGACAGGGCTAATGAACACTGAAGCTTTCTTT.

Comments on this clonotype: At one end the junction does not follow the germline gene, possibly because of a read error. V and J are TRBV6-5 and TRBJ2-1; D is ambiguous. This CDR3 is built from 16 residues. Germline CDR1 is MNHEY and CDR2 is SVGAGI. The CDR3 nucleotides are TGTGCCAGCAGTTACCCCCTCGGTCCGTCCTACAACGAGCAGTTCTTC. Translated: CASSYPLGPSYNEQFF.

This clonotype has more than one count but fewer than ten. J is TRBJ1-3 and V is TRBV2, with 9 bases lining up with TRBD1. The CDR3 totals 15 residues. Trimming at V came to 6 bases and at J to 0 bases, leaving 3 bases not matched to a gene. CDR1 is SNHLY, CDR2 FYNNEI, per germline. CDR3 residues: CASRRTGASGNTIYF. The CDR3 nucleotides read TGTGCCAGCAGGAGGACAGGGGCCTCTGGAAACACCATATATTTT.

This clonotype was counted at least ten times. J is TRBJ2-7 and V is TRBV5-1; TRBD2 matches at 13 bases. The germline gives CDR1 SGHRS, CDR2 YFSETQ. The CDR3 sequence is 15 residues long. The V gene end was trimmed by 4 bases and the J gene end by 7 bases; junction bases not matched to a gene: 8. Here the CDR3 reads CASSRGLAGAQEQYF. The CDR3 DNA is TGCGCCAGCAGCCGCGGACTAGCGGGAGCACAAGAGCAGTACTTC. Combining the CDR3 with reference TRBV5-1 and TRBJ2-7 gives the whole variable domain KAGVTQTPRYLIKTRGQQVTLSCSPISGHRSVSWYQQTPGQGLQFLFEYFSETQRNKGNFPGRFSGRQFSNSRSEMNVSTLELGDSALYLCASSRGLAGAQEQYFGPGTRLTVT.

Only a few counts were recorded for this clonotype. V and J are TRBV11-3 and TRBJ2-2, with 7 bases lining up with TRBD1. The length of the CDR3 is 15 residues. Trimming cost V 3 bases and J 5 bases; bases outside gene matches: 6. CDR1 is SGHNT and CDR2 is YENEEA in the germline V gene. CDR3 loop: CASSFAPGGTGELFF. The CDR3 coding sequence is TGTGCCAGCAGCTTCGCGCCAGGGGGAACCGGGGAGCTGTTTTTT.

This clonotype was seen at least ten times. The chain links TRBV7-9 to TRBJ2-3; TRBD1 aligns across 10 bases. This CDR3 has 16 residues. With V trimmed by 1 base and J by 2 bases, 3 bases remained unmatched. CDR1 and CDR2 from the germline V gene are SEHNR and FQNEAQ (reference sequence). CDR3 sequence reads: CASSLVGQGITDTQYF. CDR3 DNA sequence: TGTGCCAGCAGCTTAGTGGGACAGGGGATCACAGATACGCAGTATTTT.

The CDR3 protein is CASSVPGSYEQYF. CDR3 sequence (DNA): TGTGCCAGCAGTGTTCCCGGGTCCTACGAGCAGTACTTC. The chain is built from TRBV27 and TRBJ2-7; D not resolved. V gave up 5 bases and J gave up 1 base, with 9 bases separating them. The CDR3 loop spans 13 amino acids. Germline V gene sequence: CDR1 MNHEY, CDR2 SMNVEV (reference sequence).

The sample holds a few counts of this clonotype. This chain connects TRBV4-3 to TRBJ1-5; D remains ambiguous. Deletions cut 0 bases from V and 1 base from J, with 22 bases between. CDR3 length: 20 amino acids. Germline CDR1 is LGHNA and CDR2 is YSLEER. In DNA, the CDR3 is TGCGCCAGCAGCCAAGATCTACGTCTCGGTGGAACTCCAAGCAATCAGCCCCAGCATTTT. It yields the protein CASSQDLRLGGTPSNQPQHF.